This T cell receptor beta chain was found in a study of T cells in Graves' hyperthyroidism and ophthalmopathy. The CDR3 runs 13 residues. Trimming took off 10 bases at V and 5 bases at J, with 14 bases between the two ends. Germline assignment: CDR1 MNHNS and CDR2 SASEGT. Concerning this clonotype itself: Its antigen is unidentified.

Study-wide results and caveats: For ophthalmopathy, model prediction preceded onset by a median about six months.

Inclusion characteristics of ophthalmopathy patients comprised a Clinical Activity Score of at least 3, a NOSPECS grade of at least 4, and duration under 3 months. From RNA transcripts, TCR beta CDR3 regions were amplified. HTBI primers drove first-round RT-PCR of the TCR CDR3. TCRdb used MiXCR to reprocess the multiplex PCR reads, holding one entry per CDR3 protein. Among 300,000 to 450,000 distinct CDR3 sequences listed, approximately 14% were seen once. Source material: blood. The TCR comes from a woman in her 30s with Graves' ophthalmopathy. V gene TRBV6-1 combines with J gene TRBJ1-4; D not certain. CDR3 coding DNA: TGTGCCATCGGACTGTTACCAAATGAAAAACTGTTTTTT. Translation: CAIGLLPNEKLFF.